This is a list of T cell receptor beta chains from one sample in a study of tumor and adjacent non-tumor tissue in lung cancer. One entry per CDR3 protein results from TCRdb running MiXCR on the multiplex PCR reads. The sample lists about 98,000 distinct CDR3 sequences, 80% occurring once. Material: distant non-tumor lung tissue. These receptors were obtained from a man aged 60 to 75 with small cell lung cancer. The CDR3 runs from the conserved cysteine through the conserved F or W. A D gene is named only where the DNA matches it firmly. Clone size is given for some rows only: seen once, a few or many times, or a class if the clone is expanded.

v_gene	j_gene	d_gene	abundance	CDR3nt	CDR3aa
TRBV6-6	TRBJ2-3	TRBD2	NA	TGCGCCAGCAGTTACCGCGGGACTAGCGGGTTAGACGGCACAGATACGCAGTATTTT	CASSYRGTSGLDGTDTQYF
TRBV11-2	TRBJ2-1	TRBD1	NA	TGTGCCAGTCAGAAGCGACAGGGCGACAATGAGGGGTTCTTC	CASQKRQGDNEGFF
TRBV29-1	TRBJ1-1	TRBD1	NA	TGCAGCGTTGAGGAGGACAGGATGGCCACTGAAGATTTCTTT	CSVEEDRMATEDFF
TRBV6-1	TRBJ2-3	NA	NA	TGTGCCAGCAGTGAAGCACGGCTTACAAATACGCAGTATTTT	CASSEARLTNTQYF
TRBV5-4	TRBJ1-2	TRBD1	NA	TGTTCCAGCACCCTGGGACAGGGAGTTAACTATGGCTACACCTTC	CSSTLGQGVNYGYTF
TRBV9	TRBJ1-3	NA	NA	TGTGCCAGCAGCGTAGGGCCATTCGGACAGATCTCTGGAAACACCATATATTTT	CASSVGPFGQISGNTIYF
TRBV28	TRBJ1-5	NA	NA	TGTGCTAGCAGAAGAGGGATTGTCAATCAGCCCCATCATTTT	CASRRGIVNQPHHF
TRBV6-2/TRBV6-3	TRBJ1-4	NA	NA	TGTGCCAGGGGACTTGACAGCGACTATGAAAAACTGTTTTTT	CARGLDSDYEKLFF
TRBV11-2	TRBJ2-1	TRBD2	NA	TGTGCCAGCAGCTTAGGAGCAGCGGGAGGCTACTACTACAATGATCATTTCTTC	CASSLGAAGGYYYNDHFF
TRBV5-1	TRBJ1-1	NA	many	TGCGCCAGCAGCTTGGATCCCCAGGCGAACACTGAAGCTTTCTTT	CASSLDPQANTEAFF
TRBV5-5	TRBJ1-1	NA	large	TGTGCCAGCAGCTTGGTGGGGACCACTGAAGCTTTCTTT	CASSLVGTTEAFF
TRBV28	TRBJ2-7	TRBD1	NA	TGTGCCAGCAGTACCCTGACAGGGGAGCACTATTTC	CASSTLTGEHYF
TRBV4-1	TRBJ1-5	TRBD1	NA	TGCGCTAGCAGCAGGGGGCGAGATCAGTCCCAGCATTTT	CASSRGRDQSQHF
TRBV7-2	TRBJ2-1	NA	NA	TGTGCCAGCAGCTTCTCAACAGGTACTTACAATGAGCAGTTCTTC	CASSFSTGTYNEQFF
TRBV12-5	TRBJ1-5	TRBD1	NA	TGTGTTAGTGGTCTGGGATTCTGGGACAGGGGGTTGGATCAGCCCCAGCATTTT	CVSGLGFWDRGLDQPQHF
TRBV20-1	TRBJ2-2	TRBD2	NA	TGCAGTTCTAGAGATGGTAGCGGGAGGTACACCGGGGAGCTGTTATTT	CSSRDGSGRYTGELLF
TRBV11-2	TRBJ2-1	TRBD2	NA	TGTGCTAGCAGCCCTAGACTAGCGGAAGGACAATATGAGCAGTTCTTC	CASSPRLAEGQYEQFF
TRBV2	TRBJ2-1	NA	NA	TGTGCCAGCAGGAGGGGACTCTTCCAGACAGGGAATGAGCAGTTCTTC	CASRRGLFQTGNEQFF
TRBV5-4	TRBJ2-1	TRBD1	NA	TGTGCCAGTAGCCCTAGGGACAGACAGCATTTCTTC	CASSPRDRQHFF
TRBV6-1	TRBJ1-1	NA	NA	TGTGCCAGCATCCTGCAGGAGAACACTAAAGCTTTCTTT	CASILQENTKAFF